This T cell receptor (beta chain) was recorded in a study of cytomegalovirus exposure and HLA in healthy donors (dated by TCRdb to 2016 to 2017). The study in broad terms: An earlier analysis of roughly 570 of the donors reported over 250 Gb of sequence data and 95 million to 130 million unique TCR beta sequences obtained from some 200 million T cells. An early release that covered about 600 HLA-typed donors contained approximately 300 gigabases of sequencing data and 75 million to 100 million unique TCR sequences. The genetic ancestry cluster associated with self-reported Caucasian donors included over 80% of the approximately 400 genotyped donors. The study was designed to test whether signatures of past pathogen exposure could be identified by cataloging public T cell receptors. The study used immunosequencing to profile the T cell repertoires of more than 650 subjects and linked those repertoires to cytomegalovirus serostatus. Besides the first cohort of approximately 710 subjects, a separate validation cohort made up of 120 different subjects was used. The study combined high-throughput TCR immunosequencing, statistical association of individual TCRs with disease status, and machine learning to predict cytomegalovirus infection status. A later analysis re-analyzed previously published TCR beta repertoires from roughly 630 donors and added high-resolution HLA genotyping to study TCR occurrence patterns. The later analysis used no new phenotypic data to find candidate immune exposures, relying instead on TCR beta sequences and their occurrence across donors. In an earlier analysis of 587 of the donors, high-throughput TCR beta sequencing was used to judge whether each TCR beta V gene segment behaved as functional or pseudogenic. Alongside the repertoire data, information on donor age, sex, ethnicity and CMV serostatus was compiled. In a later genetic analysis, genome-wide SNP genotypes for about 60% of the 666 donors were used, and that subset was treated as a discovery cohort. Every repertoire in the discovery cohort had been generated on one and the same sequencing platform. HLA typing covered class I and class II loci at four-digit resolution. Typing coverage varied by locus: 629-630 donors for A, B, C, DRB1 and DQB1; roughly 500 for DQA1; over 600 for DPA1; roughly 470 for DPB1. Because of strong linkage in the cohort, five DR-DQ haplotypes were treated as single units for association and clustering. On average, around 240,000 unique TCR beta nucleotide sequences were sequenced per donor among fewer than 500 genotyped donors of the cohort, with around 19% of those sequences being non-productive.

The cohort consisted of 650 to 850 healthy bone marrow donors. At the time of sampling, all cohort members were nominally healthy, though unrecorded immune exposures were likely present. The donor tested CMV seropositive, placing the donor among the 289 seropositive members of the cohort. Every donor gave a peripheral blood sample, and the peripheral blood mononuclear cells from that sample were used for TCR beta sequencing. The Qiagen DNeasy Blood Extraction Kit was used to extract genomic DNA from the blood cell samples. V is shortened by 1 base, J by 8 bases, and the region joining them spans 14 bases. The CDR3 measures 14 amino acids from cysteine to phenylalanine. The read is trimmed to its CDR3 DNA, 42 bases read in frame from base 1. CDR1 and CDR2 are drawn from the germline V gene: MNHEY, SVGAGI. Libraries came from the immunoSEQ multiplex PCR assay. For the multiplex PCR, a mixture combining 60 forward primers for TCR Vbeta segments and 13 reverse primers for TCR Jbeta segments was used. The CDR3 region of rearranged TCR beta genes was amplified from genomic DNA by a multiplex PCR assay. Amplified TCR beta libraries were sequenced as 87-base-pair reads on the Illumina HiSeq System. As for the original processing: A later analysis counted about 80 million unique TCR beta chains across the 650 to 700 repertoires, and about 10 million of these chains were shared by at least two donors. To remove PCR and sequencing errors, raw reads were error-corrected and collapsed into unique sequences using a nearest-neighbor algorithm that merged closely related sequences. CDR3 sequences were aligned to IMGT reference sequences to assign V, D and J gene segments. For a sequence to be retained, a match of at least six nucleotides to both a V gene segment and a J gene segment was required. Rearrangements were called productive when the CDR3 lacked stop codons and stayed in frame with V and J; all others were non-productive. CDR3 was defined by IMGT convention, running from the second conserved V-encoded cysteine to the conserved J-encoded phenylalanine. The earlier analysis of about 560 of the donors excluded any sequence lacking an unambiguous match to a single V gene segment. An earlier analysis of 587 of the donors classified V segments as functional when productive rearrangements were above 56.7% and as segregating when the standard deviation between donors was above 5%. A statistical classification framework was developed to diagnose cytomegalovirus status using the catalog of TCR beta chain sequences. V and J gene assignment, in a later analysis, came from comparing TCR nucleotide sequences with IMGT/GENE-DB human TR gene sequences. In a later analysis, CDR3 sequences and most-parsimonious VDJ recombination scenarios were assigned using the TCRdist pipeline. In a later analysis, each TCR beta chain was defined by its CDR3 amino acid sequence together with its V-gene family, and reads without a unique V-gene family were excluded. As a way to deal with suspected cross-contamination and a sequencing artifact, a later analysis dropped roughly 620 nucleotide sequences that were highly shared and had low generation probability. A later analysis calculated a clonal expansion index for each public chain from normalized within-repertoire ranks of inferred template counts. In a later analysis, generation probabilities were computed using a VDJ recombination model fitted to out-of-frame rearrangements, and the results were checked against IGoR. In a later analysis, hypergeometric tests were used to score TCR-TCR, TCR-HLA and TCR-CMV co-occurrence, with a repertoire-size bias correction applied to TCR pairs. In a later analysis, false discovery rates were estimated by permuting HLA or CMV assignments 20 times. In a later analysis, co-occurring TCRs were grouped with DBSCAN, and TCRdist sequence similarity was added when clustering was performed within HLA-allele-positive subsets. Co-occurrence clustering excluded repertoires with fewer than 30,000 or more than 120,000 public chains, plus five with anomalous nucleotide sharing. Here the immuneACCESS table is served through TCRdb, limited to in-frame sequences with V and J called. Missing clones are a known gap in these copies; in checked studies unresolved V genes cover under half, and the rest lacks a known reason. V and J calls and clone size are those listed in that table; D and trimming were worked out from the DNA. The sample table contains over 200,000 clones; only one count was recorded for over 70% of them. Less than 3.5% of the sample is in the top ten clones.

Comment on this clone: Its specific antigen is unknown. No clone much larger than this one lies a single base away; base qualities are absent.

Overall results and qualifications from the work: HLA typing was unavailable for some donors at each locus, so association tests used only the typed subset. The authors suggested that the approach could potentially be extended to other disease states and immunological phenotypes. According to a later genetic analysis, donors in an Asian-associated ancestry cluster had fewer N-insertions in productive TCRs than the approximately 690-donor mean. The presence/absence analyses assumed that sequencing depth was roughly uniform across donors, and that assumption may not be true. A further reported finding was that TCR beta sequences accurately predicted the HLA-A and HLA-B alleles for most subjects in the first cohort. The classifier was reported to diagnose cytomegalovirus status with high specificity and sensitivity in both the original and validation cohorts. Specific HLA alleles were associated with around 18,000 TCR beta sequences at a false discovery rate of 0.05 in a later analysis. A total of about 180 TCR beta chains were listed by the study as associated with cytomegalovirus. The only immune exposure information available for the cohort was CMV serostatus. In a later genetic analysis, a missense DCLRE1C variant was associated with V-gene and J-gene trimming of TCR beta chains, and the association was replicated in an independent cohort. Because counts were too low, seventeen rarely observed V segments, including chromosome 9 orphons, were excluded from the earlier analysis of several hundred of the donors. In vitro tests confirmed that a few of the cytomegalovirus-associated TCR beta chains recognize cytomegalovirus antigens. The 87-base-pair reads could not distinguish some IMGT-functional V segments, including TRBV6-2 and TRBV6-3, so those segments were excluded. According to a later analysis, most CMV-associated TCR beta chains appeared to be HLA-restricted, and the HLA associations seemed to be driven largely by CMV exposure. A later analysis reported that several top co-occurrence clusters appeared linked to parvovirus B19, influenza, CMV and Epstein-Barr virus. The cohort was sequenced for TCR beta chains only, and without alpha or paired-chain data the features that could be detected were limited. In a later analysis, TCR association rates were found to vary across HLA loci, with the most associated TCRs seen for DRB1 alleles and the fewest for HLA-C alleles. Strong co-occurrence of HLA alleles, especially DR and DQ, made assigning TCR associations to individual alleles difficult. The sequencing pipeline was judged likely to have produced a cluster of highly shared sequence variants as a technical artifact. In a later analysis, HLA-associated TCR beta chains were found to be more clonally expanded and to have lower generation probabilities than equally common non-associated chains. Linkage disequilibrium might explain the correlated functional status among segregating V segments, but an unknown experimental factor could not be ruled out. Most TCR sequences were observed very rarely across donors, whereas some public TCRs were present in many individuals. Broadly in line with IMGT annotations, most TCR beta V segments showed up in productive rearrangements about 87% or about 30% of the time in an earlier analysis of several hundred of the donors.

The sequence was obtained from a woman in her fifties or sixties in good health and CMV-seropositive. The rearrangement joined TRBV6-5 to TRBJ1-2; a tentative D match to TRBD1 spans 5 bases. The source material was PBMCs. The CDR3 amino acid sequence is: CASSYFGVEGGYTF. The DNA reads as follows: TGTGCCAGCAGTTACTTCGGGGTGGAGGGGGGCTACACCTTC.